Shown below are 25 T cell receptor beta chains from a single sample sequenced in a study of monozygotic twins with inflammatory bowel disease. TCRdb reworked the 5' RACE reads into one entry per CDR3 protein, no DNA. The sample yields about 140,000 distinct CDR3 sequences, of which the top ten take up around 1.3%. Sample: blood. The receptors derive from a human donor with ulcerative colitis or Crohn's disease, or a healthy co-twin of an affected twin (not recorded which).

The J gene is TRBJ2-7, the V gene TRBV6-1; TCRdb names TRBD1, which stays unverified in the absence of DNA. The CDR3 is 14 amino acids. CDR1 is MNHNS and CDR2 is SASEGT in the germline V gene. CDR3 sequence reads: CASRTARASYEQYF.

This chain joins TRBV18 and TRBJ2-5; TCRdb's assignment of TRBD1 cannot be checked, as there is no DNA. The germline V gene encodes CDR1 KGHSH and CDR2 LQKENI. This CDR3 contains 14 residues. The CDR3 here is CASSPTGTEETQYF.

This rearrangement joins TRBV27 to TRBJ2-7; the D call from TCRdb, TRBD2, cannot be confirmed without DNA. The CDR3 length is 15 residues. The germline V gene has CDR1 MNHEY and CDR2 SMNVEV (reference sequence). CDR3: CASSLLAGPQGEQYF.

The J gene is TRBJ2-2, the V gene TRBV7-2. The CDR3 runs 13 residues. Germline CDR1 is SGHTA and CDR2 is FQGNSA. CDR3 region: CASRALHTGELFF.

J is TRBJ2-2 and V is TRBV12-3 or TRBV12-4; checking the TCRdb D call of TRBD1 is not possible without DNA. This CDR3 region has 13 residues. This chain's CDR3 is CASSPENTGELFF.

This sequence joins TRBV7-3 and TRBJ2-1; TCRdb selects TRBD1, and the lack of DNA leaves this call unchecked. CDR3 length: 15 residues. Germline CDR1 and CDR2: SGHTA and FQGTGA. The CDR3 is CASSWQGPPGDEQFF.

The chain links TRBV24-1 to TRBJ2-1; without DNA, the TCRdb call of TRBD2 cannot be checked. CDR1 and CDR2 (germline): KGHDR, SFDVKD. There are 13 residues in the CDR3. The CDR3 spells CATVGGEGNEQFF.

The rearrangement joins TRBV3-1 to TRBJ2-6; TCRdb designates TRBD2, a call that cannot be tested without DNA. Germline V lookup: CDR1 LGHDT, CDR2 YNNKEL (reference sequence). The CDR3 is 18 residues long. CDR3 in amino acids: CASSQDRELAPGANVLTF.

V and J are TRBV20-1 and TRBJ2-3; TCRdb indicates TRBD2, and absent DNA this call remains unverified. The CDR3 is made up of 14 amino acids. Germline-derived CDR1 and CDR2 are DFQATT and SNEGSKA (reference sequence). This CDR3 reads CSAVWREGPDTQYF.

The chain employs TRBV18 and TRBJ2-1; TCRdb selects TRBD2, and the lack of DNA leaves this call unchecked. CDR3 length: 16 amino acids. Germline loops: CDR1 KGHSH, CDR2 LQKENI. CDR3 sequence: CASSPSGLAGGDEQFF.

V gene TRBV5-5 combines with J gene TRBJ1-1; the TCRdb D gene call, TRBD1, has no DNA to confirm it. Germline CDR1 SGHKS, CDR2 YYEKEE (reference sequence). This CDR3 is built from 14 residues. The CDR3 sequence: CASSSGRPGTEAFF. The variable domain in full, with the rest retrieved from reference TRBV5-5 and TRBJ1-1, is DAGVTQSPTHLIKTRGQQVTLRCSPISGHKSVSWYQQVLGQGPQFIFQYYEKEERGRGNFPDRFSARQFPNYSSELNVNALLLGDSALYLCASSSGRPGTEAFFGQGTRLTVV.

The chain uses TRBV18 and TRBJ2-7; the D call from TCRdb, TRBD1, cannot be confirmed without DNA. CDR1 is KGHSH and CDR2 is LQKENI in the germline V gene. The CDR3 spans 14 residues. This chain's CDR3 is CASSPRAGVYEQYF.

The CDR3 is CASSPDRNQPQHF. This chain uses TRBV5-4 with TRBJ1-5. This CDR3 region has 13 residues. Germline assignment: CDR1 SGHNT and CDR2 YYREEE (reference sequence).

The chain links TRBV20-1 to TRBJ1-4; TCRdb selects TRBD1, and the lack of DNA leaves this call unchecked. CDR3 size: 16 residues. Germline V gene data show CDR1 as DFQATT and CDR2 as SNEGSKA (reference sequence). The CDR3 reads CSASWDRGETNEKLFF.

The CDR3 reads CASSYSLGQGIAKNIQYF. V gene TRBV5-1 combines with J gene TRBJ2-4; the TRBD1 assignment by TCRdb is unverifiable without DNA. The CDR3 covers 18 residues. Germline assignment: CDR1 SGHRS and CDR2 YFSETQ.

The rearrangement joins TRBV6-4 to TRBJ2-3; as DNA is missing, the TRBD1 call by TCRdb cannot be tested. CDR1 MRHNA and CDR2 SNTAGT come from the germline V gene. The CDR3 consists of 15 residues. The CDR3 protein is CASSDTTGSTDTQYF.

The chain joins TRBV3-1 to TRBJ2-1; TCRdb's D gene call, TRBD1, goes unchecked for lack of DNA. This CDR3 has 16 amino acids. CDR1 and CDR2 from the germline V gene are LGHDT and YNNKEL (reference sequence). The CDR3 sequence is CASSTTALGSYNEQFF.

J is TRBJ2-1 and V is TRBV30. CDR1 and CDR2 (germline): GTSNPN, SVGIG (reference sequence). The CDR3 totals 13 residues. The CDR3 is CAWKGFSYNEQFF.

The chain employs TRBV4-3 and TRBJ2-5; TCRdb's assignment of TRBD2 cannot be checked, as there is no DNA. There are 17 residues in the CDR3. Germline V gene data show CDR1 as LGHNA and CDR2 as YSLEER. The CDR3: CASSQDYGLAGGETQYF.

The rearrangement uses TRBV12-3 or TRBV12-4 and TRBJ2-2; TCRdb proposes TRBD2, but this gene call is untestable without DNA. CDR3 size: 16 residues. Here the CDR3 reads CAGSLLGGRITGELFF.

The chain recombines TRBV11-1 with TRBJ2-1; without DNA, the TCRdb call of TRBD1 cannot be checked. Germline CDR1 is SGHAT and CDR2 is FQDESV (reference sequence). The CDR3 is made up of 18 amino acids. The CDR3 is CASSPRDRVNEVRNEQFF.

The gene calls are TRBV19 and TRBJ1-3; as DNA is missing, the TRBD1 call by TCRdb cannot be tested. This CDR3 has 18 residues. From germline, CDR1 is LNHDA and CDR2 SQIVND (reference sequence). Here the CDR3 reads CASSLRRQAQASGNTIYF. Based on the CDR3 plus reference TRBV19 and TRBJ1-3, the full variable domain is DGGITQSPKYLFRKEGQNVTLSCEQNLNHDAMYWYRQDPGQGLRLIYYSQIVNDFQKGDIAEGYSVSREKKESFPLTVTSAQKNPTAFYLCASSLRRQAQASGNTIYFGEGSWLTVV.

This rearrangement joins TRBV7-8 to TRBJ1-1; TCRdb's D call of TRBD1 is untestable without DNA. The CDR3 extends over 15 amino acids. CDR1 and CDR2 from the germline V gene are SGHVS and FQNEAQ. The CDR3 protein is CASSQLTGGFTEAFF.

The V call is TRBV28, the J call TRBJ2-5. Germline lookup yields CDR1 MDHEN and CDR2 SYDVKM. The CDR3 sequence is 13 residues long. The CDR3 spells CASSSIWEETQYF.

This chain connects TRBV7-8 to TRBJ1-1; the D call from TCRdb, TRBD1, cannot be confirmed without DNA. Germline CDR1 and CDR2: SGHVS and FQNEAQ. The CDR3 runs to 15 residues. CDR3 residues: CASTWGRGSDTEAFF.